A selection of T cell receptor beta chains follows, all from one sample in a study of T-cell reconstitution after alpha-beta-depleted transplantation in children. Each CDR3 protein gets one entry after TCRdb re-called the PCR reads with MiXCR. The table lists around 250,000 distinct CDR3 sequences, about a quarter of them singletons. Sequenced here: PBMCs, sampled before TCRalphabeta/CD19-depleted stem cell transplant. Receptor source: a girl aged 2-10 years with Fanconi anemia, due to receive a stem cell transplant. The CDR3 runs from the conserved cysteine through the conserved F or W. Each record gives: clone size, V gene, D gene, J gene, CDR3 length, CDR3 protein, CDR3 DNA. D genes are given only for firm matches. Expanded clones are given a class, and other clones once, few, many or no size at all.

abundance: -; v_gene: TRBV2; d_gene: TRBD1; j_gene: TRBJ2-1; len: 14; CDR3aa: CASNPGQGANEQFF; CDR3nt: TGTGCCAGCAATCCAGGACAGGGGGCAAATGAGCAGTTCTTC
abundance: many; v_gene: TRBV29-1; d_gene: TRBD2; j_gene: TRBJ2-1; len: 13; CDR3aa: CSSLAGDYNEQFF; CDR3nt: TGCAGTTCACTAGCGGGGGATTACAATGAGCAGTTCTTC
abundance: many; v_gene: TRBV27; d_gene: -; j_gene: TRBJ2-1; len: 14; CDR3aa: CASSLGAWHNEQFF; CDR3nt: TGTGCCAGCAGTCTCGGGGCCTGGCACAATGAGCAGTTCTTC
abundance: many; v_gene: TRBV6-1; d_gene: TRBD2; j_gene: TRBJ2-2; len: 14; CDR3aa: CASSLAGVHGELFF; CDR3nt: TGTGCCAGCAGCCTAGCGGGAGTTCACGGGGAGCTGTTTTTT
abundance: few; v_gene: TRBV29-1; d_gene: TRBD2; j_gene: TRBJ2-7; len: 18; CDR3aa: CSVVLIRGSGARPYEQYF; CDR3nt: TGCAGCGTTGTTCTCATTCGTGGGAGCGGGGCGCGTCCCTACGAGCAGTACTTC
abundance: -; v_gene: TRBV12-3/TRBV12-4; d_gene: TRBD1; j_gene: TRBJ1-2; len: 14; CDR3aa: CASSSLDRAYGYTF; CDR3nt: TGTGCCAGCAGTTCATTGGACAGGGCCTATGGCTACACCTTC
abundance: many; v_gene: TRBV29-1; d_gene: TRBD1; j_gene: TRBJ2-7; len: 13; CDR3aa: CSVEDLTRDSQYF; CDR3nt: TGCAGCGTTGAAGATCTCACCCGGGACAGCCAGTACTTC
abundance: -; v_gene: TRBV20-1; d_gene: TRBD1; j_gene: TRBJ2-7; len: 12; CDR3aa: CSADLDRDEQYF; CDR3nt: TGCAGTGCCGATCTGGACAGGGACGAGCAGTACTTC
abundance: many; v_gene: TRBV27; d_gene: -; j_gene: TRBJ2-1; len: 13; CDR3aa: CASSLGLSYEQFF; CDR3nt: TGTGCCAGCAGTTTAGGACTAAGCTATGAGCAGTTCTTC
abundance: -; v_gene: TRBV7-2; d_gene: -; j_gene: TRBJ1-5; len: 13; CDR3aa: CASSLEPNQPQHF; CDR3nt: TGTGCCAGCAGCTTAGAACCAAATCAGCCCCAGCATTTT